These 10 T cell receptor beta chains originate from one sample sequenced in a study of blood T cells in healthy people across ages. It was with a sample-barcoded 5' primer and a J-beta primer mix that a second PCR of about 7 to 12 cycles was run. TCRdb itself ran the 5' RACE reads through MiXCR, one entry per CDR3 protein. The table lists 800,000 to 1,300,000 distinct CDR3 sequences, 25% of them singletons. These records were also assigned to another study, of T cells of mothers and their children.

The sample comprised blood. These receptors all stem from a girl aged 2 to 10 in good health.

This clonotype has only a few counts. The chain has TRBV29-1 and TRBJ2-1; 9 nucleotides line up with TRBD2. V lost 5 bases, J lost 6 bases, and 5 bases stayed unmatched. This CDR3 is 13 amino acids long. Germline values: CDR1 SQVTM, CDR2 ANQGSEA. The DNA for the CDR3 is TGCAGCGTTCCGCGGGAGGGCAGCAATGAGCAGTTCTTC. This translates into CSVPREGSNEQFF.

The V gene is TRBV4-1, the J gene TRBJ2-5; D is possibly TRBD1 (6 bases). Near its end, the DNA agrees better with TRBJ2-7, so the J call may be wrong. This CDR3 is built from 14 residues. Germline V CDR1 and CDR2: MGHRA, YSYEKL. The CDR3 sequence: CASSQVQGSNEQYF. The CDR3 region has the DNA TGCGCCAGCAGCCAAGTACAGGGTAGCAACGAGCAGTACTTC.

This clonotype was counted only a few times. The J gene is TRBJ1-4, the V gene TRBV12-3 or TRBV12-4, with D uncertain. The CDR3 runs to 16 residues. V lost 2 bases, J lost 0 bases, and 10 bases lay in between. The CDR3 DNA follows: TGTGCCAGCAGTTTATGGGCAATAACAACTAATGAAAAACTGTTTTTT. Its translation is CASSLWAITTNEKLFF.

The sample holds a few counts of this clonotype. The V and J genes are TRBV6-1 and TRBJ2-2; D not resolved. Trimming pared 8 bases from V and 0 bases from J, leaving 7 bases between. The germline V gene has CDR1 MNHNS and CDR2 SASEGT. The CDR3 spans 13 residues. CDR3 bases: TGTGCCAGCGTTATAGCGAACACCGGGGAGCTGTTTTTT. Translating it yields CASVIANTGELFF.

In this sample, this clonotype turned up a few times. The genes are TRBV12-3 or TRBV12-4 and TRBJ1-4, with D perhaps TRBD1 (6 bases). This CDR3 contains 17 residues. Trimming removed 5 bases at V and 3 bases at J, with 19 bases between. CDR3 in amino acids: CASSPLALTGSNEKLFF. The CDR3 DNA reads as TGTGCCAGCAGTCCCCTGGCCCTCACAGGGTCTAATGAAAAACTGTTTTTT.

The chain's CDR3 is CASSEEGGTADHYEQYF. The CDR3 DNA follows: TGTGCCAGCAGTGAAGAGGGCGGGACGGCGGACCACTACGAGCAGTACTTC. V and J are TRBV6-1 and TRBJ2-7; possibly TRBD2 for D (6 bases). This CDR3 has 17 amino acids. Germline V gene data show CDR1 as MNHNS and CDR2 as SASEGT. Trimming stripped 1 base from V and 3 bases from J, with 19 bases between.

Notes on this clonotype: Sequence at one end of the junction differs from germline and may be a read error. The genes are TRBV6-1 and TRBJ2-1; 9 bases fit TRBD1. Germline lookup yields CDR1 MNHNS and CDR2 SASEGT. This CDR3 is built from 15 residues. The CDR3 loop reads CASREVGQGSNEQFF. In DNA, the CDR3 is TGTGCCAGCAGAGAAGTCGGACAGGGGAGCAATGAGCAGTTCTTC.

CDR3 amino acids: CASSIRFLAGDTQYF. The CDR3 DNA sequence: TGTGCCAGCAGTATAAGGTTTCTAGCGGGAGATACGCAGTATTTT. The chain is built from TRBV5-4 and TRBJ2-3; 8 bases are shared with TRBD2. The CDR3 spans 15 residues. CDR1 and CDR2 from the germline V gene are SGHNT and YYREEE (reference sequence). The junction had 10 bases not matched to a gene; V was cut back by 5 bases and J by 5 bases.

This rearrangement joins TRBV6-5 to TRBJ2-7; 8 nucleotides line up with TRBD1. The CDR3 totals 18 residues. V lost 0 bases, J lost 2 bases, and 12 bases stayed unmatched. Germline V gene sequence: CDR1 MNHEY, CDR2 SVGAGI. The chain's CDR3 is CASSYSMVRDRNTYEQYF. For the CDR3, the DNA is TGTGCCAGCAGTTACTCAATGGTCCGGGACAGGAATACCTACGAGCAGTACTTC.

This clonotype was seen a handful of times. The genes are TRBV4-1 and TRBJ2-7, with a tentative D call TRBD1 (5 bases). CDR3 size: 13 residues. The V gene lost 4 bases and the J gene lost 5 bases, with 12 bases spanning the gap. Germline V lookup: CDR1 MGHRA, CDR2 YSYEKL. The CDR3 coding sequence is TGCGCCAGCAGCCCCCAGGGTTCAGACGAGCAGTACTTC. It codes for CASSPQGSDEQYF.